The 4 T cell receptor beta chains below come from one sample, sequenced in a study of blood T cell repertoires in COVID-19. Measured with immunoSEQ multiplex PCR; TCRdb has only the in-frame clones, and not every one. Here the sample spans 450,000 to 500,000 clones, 80% to 90% being singletons. The sample was peripheral blood. The source is a human donor in a cohort sampled during active COVID-19.

The J gene is TRBJ1-1, the V gene TRBV28, with D possibly matching TRBD1 (5 bases). The V end lost 5 bases, the J end lost 3 bases, and 19 bases lay between the germline ends. The germline gives CDR1 MDHEN, CDR2 SYDVKM. The CDR3 length is 16 residues. CDR3 region: CASSRLLGRGDTEAFF. In nucleotides, the CDR3 is TGTGCCAGCAGTCGACTATTGGGGCGCGGGGACACTGAAGCTTTCTTT.

The chain links TRBV10-1 to TRBJ1-1; D gene unclear. CDR3 size: 15 residues. CDR1 and CDR2 from the germline V gene are WNHNN and SYGVQD (reference sequence). V was clipped by 0 bases and J by 1 base, with 9 bases between them. CDR3 DNA sequence: TGCGCCAGCAGTGAGTCAGCAGGCGAGAACACTGAAGCTTTCTTT. Its protein product is CASSESAGENTEAFF.

The rearrangement joins TRBV3-1 (or the pseudogene TRBV3-2) to TRBJ1-1, with D hard to call. The CDR3 has 16 amino acids. The V gene lost 7 bases and the J gene lost 10 bases, with 28 bases spanning the gap. The germline V gene has CDR1 LGHDT and CDR2 YNNKEL (reference sequence). CDR3 protein: CASTQAPVPLTVVAFF. The CDR3, as DNA: TGTGCCAGCACTCAGGCCCCGGTTCCTCTCACGGTAGTAGCTTTCTTT.

A single count supports this clone. The sample carries other DNA sequences with the same CDR3. The chain uses TRBV11-2 and TRBJ2-3; perhaps TRBD1 as D (5 bases). Germline lookup yields CDR1 SGHAT and CDR2 FQNNGV. Trimming took 0 bases from V and 0 from J, leaving 7 bases between them. The CDR3 contains 15 residues. The CDR3 sequence: CASSLDRGSTDTQYF. The CDR3 region has the DNA TGTGCCAGCAGCTTAGATAGGGGTAGCACAGATACGCAGTATTTT.